The clone carrying this T cell receptor (beta chain) was seen only once. Its specificity is not known. Using immunoSEQ multiplex PCR, the repertoire was profiled, and TCRdb retains in-frame clones only, with some absent. The sample has around 51,000 clones; about 78% are singletons. This sample stems from a study of OX40 agonist ivuxolimab in advanced cancers. Study as a whole: The diagnoses of dose-escalation patients were hepatocellular carcinoma, melanoma, renal cell or head and neck cancer. Whole-study results and caveats: Averaging showed that CD8+ T cells had more expanded clones than CD4+ did.

V trimming: 0 bases; J trimming: 0 bases; junction bases outside the gene matches: 2. The CDR3 totals 17 residues. Germline lookup yields CDR1 SNHLY and CDR2 FYNNEI. The sequencing used CD4+ or CD8+ T cells sorted from blood, collected in a trial of the OX40 agonist ivuxolimab. The rearrangement uses TRBV2 and TRBJ2-4; 10 nucleotides line up with TRBD2. The clonotype originates from an adult with an advanced solid tumor such as melanoma, head and neck, liver or kidney cancer. The CDR3 protein is CASSEAGLALAKNIQYF. In DNA, the CDR3 is TGTGCCAGCAGTGAAGCGGGACTAGCGCTAGCCAAAAACATTCAGTACTTC.